The sequence of this T cell receptor beta chain was determined in a study of blood T cell repertoires in COVID-19. For the study at large: Acute and convalescent COVID-19 samples came from the United States, Italy and Spain. The cDNA or gDNA used as material had been derived from T cells, B-cell-depleted T cells, or PBMCs.

In its sample, this clone was seen once. Which cohort a participant joined came from the clinical history participants gave. In the study's own analysis: Estimates of nucleated cell counts were drawn from the amplification of reference gene primers. The repertoire was sequenced with immunoSEQ multiplex PCR; TCRdb's copy has only in-frame clones and lacks some. The DNA gave D and trimming, while V, J and clone size come from that table. The data contain approximately 180,000 clones, approximately 92% of them singletons. The V gene end was trimmed by 6 bases and the J gene end by 0 bases; junction bases not matched to a gene: 2. From germline, CDR1 is MNHEY and CDR2 SVGAGI. The CDR3 length is 13 residues.

The sequencing input was PBMCs or T cells enriched from blood (not recorded which). The chain joins TRBV6-5 to TRBJ2-7, with 7 positions matching TRBD1. The receptor was derived from a woman aged 40 to 49 with acute COVID-19. Here the CDR3 reads CASRRTGSYEQYF. The CDR3 coding sequence is TGTGCCAGCAGAAGGACAGGCTCCTACGAGCAGTACTTC.